Listed below are T cell receptor beta chains from one sample, sequenced in a study of blood T cell repertoires in COVID-19. Assay: immunoSEQ multiplex PCR; the TCRdb copy retains only in-frame clones and omits some. The table records fewer than 350,000 clones, about 88% of them present only once. Material: PBMCs or T cells enriched from blood (not recorded which). These receptors were obtained from a woman under 40 who had been exposed to COVID-19. Both conserved end residues are part of each CDR3. The D gene is left open where the match is weak. The size entry is marked missing in some rows and otherwise reads once, few, many or a size class.

d_call j_call v_call clone_size cdr3_nt cdr3_aa
NA TRBJ1-2 TRBV25-1 few TGTGCCAGCAGTGATTTCACAGGGATTGGCTACACCTTC CASSDFTGIGYTF
TRBD2 TRBJ2-1 TRBV7-3 NA TGTGCCAGCAGCTTAAGAGCGGGAGGGCGGGGTGAGCAGTTCTTC CASSLRAGGRGEQFF
TRBD1 TRBJ2-2 TRBV7-6 NA TGTGCCAGCAGCCGGGACAGAACAAACACCGGGGAGCTGTTTTTT CASSRDRTNTGELFF
TRBD1 TRBJ2-1 TRBV29-1 NA TGCAGCGTTGTGTCCCAGGGGGCCTACAATGAGCAGTTCTTC CSVVSQGAYNEQFF
NA TRBJ2-2 TRBV6-5 NA TGTGCCATAACCACCCAGTTCACCGGGGAGCTGTTTTTT CAITTQFTGELFF
NA TRBJ2-7 TRBV14 NA TGTGCCAGCAGGAGGGGGTCCTCCTACGAGCAGTACTTC CASRRGSSYEQYF
TRBD1 TRBJ2-7 TRBV6-5 NA TGTGCCACCGACAGGGGATGGAGCGAGCAGTACTTC CATDRGWSEQYF
NA TRBJ1-4 TRBV10-1 NA TGCGCCAGCAGTGAAATGTGGGGCGCTGAAAAACTGTTTTTT CASSEMWGAEKLFF
TRBD1 TRBJ2-4 TRBV3-1/TRBV3-2 NA TGTGCCAGCAGCCAACATGGACAGGGGATTAGGGCCAAAAACATTCAGTACTTC CASSQHGQGIRAKNIQYF
TRBD1 TRBJ2-7 TRBV28 NA TGTGCCAGTATAGGGACAGTGGAATCCTACGAGCAGTACTTC CASIGTVESYEQYF
NA TRBJ1-4 TRBV5-6 NA TGTGCCAGCAGCTTTATCCAGTATAATGAAAAACTGTTTTTT CASSFIQYNEKLFF
TRBD2 TRBJ2-2 TRBV13 NA TGTGCCAGCAGCTCCGGACTAGCGGGAACGAACACCGGGGAGCTGTTTTTT CASSSGLAGTNTGELFF
NA TRBJ2-1 TRBV28 NA TGTGCCAGCGGGCGAACAGGGTTTGAGCAGTTCTTC CASGRTGFEQFF
NA TRBJ1-5 TRBV28 NA TGTGCCAGCAGTTTGGGCGTGGGCAATCAGCCCCAGCATTTT CASSLGVGNQPQHF
TRBD2 TRBJ2-2 TRBV4-2 once TGTGCCAGCAGCCGCGGACTAGCGGGACCGAACACCGGGGAGCTGTTTTTT CASSRGLAGPNTGELFF
NA TRBJ2-6 TRBV30 NA TGTGCCTGGATTGACGCTCTGGGGACGGACTACTCTGGGGCCAACGTCCTGACTTTC CAWIDALGTDYSGANVLTF
NA TRBJ2-7 TRBV3-1/TRBV3-2 NA TGTGCCAGCAGCCTTAGCTACGAGCAGTACTTC CASSLSYEQYF
NA TRBJ1-2 TRBV7-9 NA TGTGCCAGCAGCTTAGGACAGTGGGCGGACTATGGCTACACCTTC CASSLGQWADYGYTF
NA TRBJ1-1 TRBV5-1 NA TGCGCCAGCAGCTTGGTATCCGGAGGAACGGAAGCTTTCTTT CASSLVSGGTEAFF
NA TRBJ1-2 TRBV7-9 NA TGTGCCAGCGGACGGGACACCGATAACTATGGCTACACCTTC CASGRDTDNYGYTF
NA TRBJ2-2 TRBV6-5 few TGTGCCAGCAGCCTAGGGGGGGACACCGGGGAGCTGTTTTTT CASSLGGDTGELFF
NA TRBJ1-1 TRBV9 NA TGTGCCAGCAGCGACACGGGGAGGAACACTGAAGCTTTCTTT CASSDTGRNTEAFF
NA TRBJ1-1 TRBV5-1 NA TGCGCCAGCAGCCCGGACATTACCAGTGAAGCTTTCTTT CASSPDITSEAFF
TRBD1 TRBJ2-7 TRBV13 once TGTGCCAGCAGCCCGGGACAGGGAAAGGGGCAGTACTTC CASSPGQGKGQYF
NA TRBJ2-1 TRBV28 NA TGTGCCAGCAGTTACCGACTAGTTTCGGCCAATGAGCAGTTCTTC CASSYRLVSANEQFF
NA TRBJ2-3 TRBV7-3 NA TGTGCCAGCAGTCTAGGCGAGGCAGATACGCAGTATTTT CASSLGEADTQYF
TRBD1 TRBJ2-1 TRBV7-2 NA TGTGCCAGCAGCTTAAACAGGGGGCGGGAGTACAATGAGCAGTTCTTC CASSLNRGREYNEQFF
TRBD2 TRBJ2-1 TRBV28 NA TGTGCCAGCAGTTTATTTCCTAGCGGGAGAAGGGAGCAGTTCTTC CASSLFPSGRREQFF
TRBD2 TRBJ2-7 TRBV30 NA TGTGCCTGGAGTGTTCTCACTAGCGGCTCCTACGAGCAGTACTTC CAWSVLTSGSYEQYF
NA TRBJ2-3 TRBV9 NA TGTGCCAGCAGCCCCCAAGGGGGTGGCGCAGATACGCAGTATTTT CASSPQGGGADTQYF
TRBD1 TRBJ1-5 TRBV15 NA TGTGCCACCAGCAGTAGACAGGGGGCGAGGCAGCCCCAGCATTTT CATSSRQGARQPQHF
TRBD2 TRBJ2-7 TRBV10-1 NA TGCGCCAGCAGTGAGACCGGGACTAGCGGGAGATACGAGCAGTACTTC CASSETGTSGRYEQYF
TRBD1 TRBJ2-3 TRBV6-4 NA TGTGCCAGCAGTGGCATAGGGGGCGCCACAGATACGCAGTATTTT CASSGIGGATDTQYF
TRBD2 TRBJ2-7 TRBV27 NA TGTGCCAGCAGCTTCAGGACTAGACCCTTCTACGAGCAGTACTTC CASSFRTRPFYEQYF
NA TRBJ1-1 TRBV5-1 NA TGCGCCAGCAGCTTGGACAGACCGAACACTGAAGCTTTCTTT CASSLDRPNTEAFF
TRBD2 TRBJ2-7 TRBV5-1 NA TGCGCCAGCAGCGTAGGACTAGCGGGGCACAGGACTTACGAGCAGTACTTC CASSVGLAGHRTYEQYF
NA TRBJ2-7 TRBV28 once TGTGCCAGCAGTTTGGGCAACAGGGTCGGCTACGAGCAGTACTTC CASSLGNRVGYEQYF
TRBD1 TRBJ2-3 TRBV7-3 NA TGTGCCAGCAGCTCACAGGGGATTTTCACAGATACGCAGTATTTT CASSSQGIFTDTQYF
TRBD1 TRBJ2-7 TRBV2 NA TGTGCCAGCAGTGGGGGACAGGGGAAGTCCTACGAGCAGTACTTC CASSGGQGKSYEQYF
TRBD1 TRBJ1-1 TRBV11-3 NA TGTGCCAGCAGCGGCCTCCGGGACAGTGAAGCTTTCTTT CASSGLRDSEAFF
NA TRBJ1-2 TRBV10-2 few TGCGCCAGCAGACCCCAGGGTTGGGGCCGTGGCTACACCTTC CASRPQGWGRGYTF